This T cell receptor (beta chain) was sequenced for a study of shared clonotypes between healthy human individuals. Overall study: Serving as donors were a couple of women and a few men, whose ages spanned 18 to 49. Study-wide points: Researchers sampled only blood; tissue repertoires likely differ.

V lost 5 bases and J 5 bases, leaving 13 bases between the germline ends. Germline V gene lookup returns CDR1 SGHAT and CDR2 FQNNGV. There are 13 residues in the CDR3. Naive-designated CD8 cells lacked CD45RO, were positively enriched for CCR7, and omitted terminally differentiated effector memory CD45RA+ cells. Several immunoSEQ plates received, in even portions, the genomic DNA of each subset. Some clones are missing from TCRdb's copy, which holds only in-frame ones; the method was immunoSEQ multiplex PCR. The table records 2 million to 2.5 million clones, 85% to 95% of them present only once. In regard to this clone: Its target is not known.

Input material: naive CD8+ T cells from PBMCs. The receptor comes from a young man in good health. Some clones in this sample may be carry-over from other donors' samples. The rearrangement uses TRBV11-2 and TRBJ2-7; unclear D gene. CDR3 sequence reads: CASSTGFLDEQYF. In nucleotides, the CDR3 is TGTGCCAGCAGCACCGGGTTCCTGGACGAGCAGTACTTC.